What follows are 5 T cell receptor beta chains derived from one specimen sequenced in a study of cytomegalovirus exposure and HLA in healthy donors. The PCR contained 60 Vbeta and 13 Jbeta primers. Data came from immunoSEQ multiplex PCR; TCRdb stores just in-frame clones and leaves some out. The table has 150,000 to 200,000 clones, roughly 78% seen once. Input material: PBMCs. Receptors originate from a woman in her 40s in good health and CMV-seronegative.

The chain uses TRBV5-1 and TRBJ1-2; 7 nucleotides agree with TRBD1. The CDR3 consists of 14 residues. Germline lookup yields CDR1 SGHRS and CDR2 YFSETQ. Trimming removed 3 bases from V and 4 bases from J; junction bases left unmatched: 6. Here the CDR3 reads CASSYQTGTYGYTF. The DNA for the CDR3 is TGCGCCAGCAGCTATCAGACAGGGACCTATGGCTACACCTTC.

The chain employs TRBV7-2 and TRBJ2-7; D call uncertain. CDR1 SGHTA and CDR2 FQGNSA come from the germline V gene. The V gene lost 1 base and the J gene lost 5 bases, with 9 bases spanning the gap. This CDR3 comprises 13 residues. This CDR3 is CASSLDSADEQYF. The CDR3 DNA sequence: TGTGCCAGCAGCTTAGATTCTGCGGACGAGCAGTACTTC.

The chain recombines TRBV5-6 with TRBJ1-1; 10 positions match TRBD1. Germline-derived CDR1 and CDR2 are SGHDT and YYEEEE. Unmatched junction bases numbered 11, after V lost 4 bases and J lost 5 bases. The CDR3 spans 16 residues. CDR3: CASSRDRGPMGTEAFF. In nucleotides, the CDR3 is TGTGCCAGCAGCCGGGACAGGGGACCCATGGGGACTGAAGCTTTCTTT.

The chain joins TRBV4-1 to TRBJ2-2; 10 bases align to TRBD2. Trimming took 4 bases from V and 6 from J; bases not matched to a gene: 8. The CDR3 has 16 amino acids. Germline CDR1 is MGHRA and CDR2 is YSYEKL. The CDR3 coding sequence is TGCGCCAGCAGCCTCAAGGGAAGCGGGGGGGCCGGGGAGCTGTTTTTT. This gives the protein CASSLKGSGGAGELFF.

The rearrangement uses TRBV27 and TRBJ1-5, with 10 bases lining up with TRBD1. This CDR3 has 16 amino acids. Germline V gene lookup returns CDR1 MNHEY and CDR2 SMNVEV (reference sequence). Trimming removed 2 bases from V and 9 bases from J; junction bases left unmatched: 10. The CDR3 loop reads CASSLDPGQGRWPQHF. The CDR3 DNA follows: TGTGCCAGCAGTTTAGATCCGGGACAGGGGAGGTGGCCCCAGCATTTT.